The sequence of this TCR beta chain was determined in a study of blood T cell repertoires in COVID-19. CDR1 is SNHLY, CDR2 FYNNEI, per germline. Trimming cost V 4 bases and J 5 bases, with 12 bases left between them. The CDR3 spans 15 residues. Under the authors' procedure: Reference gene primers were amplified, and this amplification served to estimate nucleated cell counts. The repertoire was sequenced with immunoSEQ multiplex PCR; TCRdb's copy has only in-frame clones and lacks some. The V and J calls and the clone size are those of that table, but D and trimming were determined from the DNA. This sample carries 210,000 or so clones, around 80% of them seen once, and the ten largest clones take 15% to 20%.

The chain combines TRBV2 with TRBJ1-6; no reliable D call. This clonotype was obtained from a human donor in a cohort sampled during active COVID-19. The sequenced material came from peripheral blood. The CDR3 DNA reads TGTGCCAGCAGTGTGAGATTCGGGGATAATTCACCCCTCCACTTT. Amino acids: CASSVRFGDNSPLHF.